Listed below are T cell receptor beta chains from one sample, sequenced in a study of shared clonotypes between healthy human individuals. The protocol was immunoSEQ multiplex PCR, while the TCRdb copy is restricted to in-frame clones and leaves out a portion. Altogether around 100,000 clones are present, 67% being singletons, with the ten largest covering roughly a quarter. The specimen sequenced was memory CD8+ T cells sorted from blood. The source of these receptors is a woman in her twenties or thirties in good health. CDR3s include the opening cysteine and the closing phenylalanine or tryptophan. The D gene is left open where the match is weak. Not all rows give a size; the values are once, few, many and, for expanded clones, a class.

d_gene,v_gene,j_gene,abundance,CDR3nt,CDR3aa
.,TRBV5-1,TRBJ2-3,.,TGCGCCAGCCGACAGGGAGGAGGCACAGATACGCAGTATTTT,CASRQGGGTDTQYF
.,TRBV6-5,TRBJ1-2,.,TGTGCCAGCAGTCGAGGAGTGGGGACAAACTATGGCTACACCTTC,CASSRGVGTNYGYTF
.,TRBV5-5,TRBJ2-7,.,TGTGCCAGCAGCGGGGCAGGAGCCTACGAGCAGTACTTC,CASSGAGAYEQYF
.,TRBV27,TRBJ2-1,.,TGTGCCAGCACCCTAGCGACGGAGCCCGACTACAATGAGCAGTTCTTC,CASTLATEPDYNEQFF
TRBD2,TRBV5-1,TRBJ2-5,few,TGCGCCAGCAGCTTGAACGGGCTAGCGGGAGGTATAGGAGGAGAGACCCAGTACTTC,CASSLNGLAGGIGGETQYF
TRBD2,TRBV25-1,TRBJ2-1,few,TGTGCCAGCAGTAGGCTAGCGGAATACAATGAGCAGTTCTTC,CASSRLAEYNEQFF
.,TRBV19,TRBJ2-4,.,TGTGCCAGTAGTATAGCCGGCGAGGGCATTCAGTACTTC,CASSIAGEGIQYF
.,TRBV19,TRBJ1-5,once,TGTGCCAGTAGTATAAACACATATAGCAATCAGCCCCAGCATTTT,CASSINTYSNQPQHF
.,TRBV5-1,TRBJ2-7,once,TGCGCCAGCACCAACCACGAGCAGTACTTC,CASTNHEQYF
TRBD1,TRBV5-1,TRBJ1-2,.,TGCGCCAGCAGCTTGTACTTCGGTGGGACAGCTAACTATGGCTACACCTTC,CASSLYFGGTANYGYTF
TRBD1,TRBV7-6,TRBJ1-5,.,TGTGCCAGCAGCTTAAGGCAGGGGGATCAGCCCCAGCATTTT,CASSLRQGDQPQHF
.,TRBV2,TRBJ1-2,.,TGTGCCACACGGCAGACTAACTATGGCTACACCTTC,CATRQTNYGYTF
.,TRBV6-4,TRBJ2-3,medium-sized,TGTGCCAGCAGTGACGGGCAGGGTGGAGCCGGTACGCAGTATTTT,CASSDGQGGAGTQYF
.,TRBV28,TRBJ1-2,.,TGTGCCAGCAGTTTGGGGGACACGATCTCTGGCTACACCTTC,CASSLGDTISGYTF
.,TRBV9,TRBJ2-7,few,TGTGCCAGCAGCGTAGGTGGGACCGCCTACGAGCAGTACTTC,CASSVGGTAYEQYF
.,TRBV29-1,TRBJ1-2,.,TGCAGCGTTGATTCAGGTGGCTACACCTTC,CSVDSGGYTF
TRBD1,TRBV19,TRBJ1-1,.,TGTGCCAGTAGTGAGGGACAGGGGATGACTGAAGCTTTCTTT,CASSEGQGMTEAFF
.,TRBV19,TRBJ2-7,.,TGTGCCAGTAGTATGTTTCTAGACTACGAGCAGTACTTC,CASSMFLDYEQYF
TRBD2,TRBV7-9,TRBJ2-7,.,TGTGCCAGCAGCGAGGGGACTAGCGGGATGTTCCACGAGCAGTACTTC,CASSEGTSGMFHEQYF
.,TRBV28,TRBJ1-5,.,TGTGCCAGCAGTGGCCGGGCTCAGCCCCAGCATTTT,CASSGRAQPQHF
.,TRBV9,TRBJ1-4,.,TGTGCCAGCAGCGTAGCTCCAGGTCGCGGTGAAAAACTGTTTTTT,CASSVAPGRGEKLFF
.,TRBV7-8,TRBJ2-7,.,TGTGCCAGCAGCCCCATGAGGGGGGCCTACGAGCAGTACTTC,CASSPMRGAYEQYF
.,TRBV10-1,TRBJ2-1,.,TGCGCCAGTAGTAAGGGCTCCTACAATGAGCAGTTCTTC,CASSKGSYNEQFF
TRBD2,TRBV15,TRBJ2-4,once,TGTGCCACCAGCAGAGTAGGGCTAGCGGTAGCCAAAAACATTCAGTACTTC,CATSRVGLAVAKNIQYF
.,TRBV11-2,TRBJ2-7,.,TGTGCCAGCAGCTTAGCCGCGAAATACGAGCAGTACTTC,CASSLAAKYEQYF
.,TRBV6-4,TRBJ1-5,.,TGTGCCAGCAGTCCTGGTGAACTGGGCGGCCAGCCCCAGCATTTT,CASSPGELGGQPQHF
TRBD2,TRBV9,TRBJ2-7,few,TGTGCCAGCAGCGCGGGGGGCTACGAGCAGTACTTC,CASSAGGYEQYF
.,TRBV10-1,TRBJ2-3,.,TGCGCCAGAAGCACAGATACGCAGTATTTT,CARSTDTQYF
.,TRBV28,TRBJ2-7,.,TGTGCCAGCAGCACCCTGACGGGACTCCTAGGCTACGAGCAGTACTTC,CASSTLTGLLGYEQYF
TRBD2,TRBV7-6,TRBJ2-1,many,TGTGCCAGCAGCTTGGGACTAGCGGGAGTAGGCAATGAGCAGTTCTTC,CASSLGLAGVGNEQFF
.,TRBV9,TRBJ1-5,.,TGTGCCAGCAGCGTGAGTTGGGGTCAGCCCCAGCATTTT,CASSVSWGQPQHF
.,TRBV6-5,TRBJ2-1,.,TGTGCCAGCAGTTACTCGACGGGGTATAAGGACAATGAGCAGTTCTTC,CASSYSTGYKDNEQFF
.,TRBV5-1,TRBJ2-5,.,TGCGCCAGCAGCTTGGCGGTGGCCTTCGAAGAGACCCAGTACTTC,CASSLAVAFEETQYF
TRBD2,TRBV6-5,TRBJ2-1,.,TGTGCCAGCAGTGATAGCGGGAAGAAGTTCTTC,CASSDSGKKFF
.,TRBV19,TRBJ2-7,.,TGTGCCAGTAGAGGGAACGGGCCCTACGAGCAGTACTTC,CASRGNGPYEQYF
TRBD1,TRBV6-1,TRBJ2-3,many,TGTGCCAGCAGTGGGGGGACAGGGGGCGCAGATACGCAGTATTTT,CASSGGTGGADTQYF
.,TRBV28,TRBJ2-1,.,TGTGCCAGCAATTACAGACTCCTTACTTCGGCTCAGAACAATGAGCAGTTCTTC,CASNYRLLTSAQNNEQFF
.,TRBV29-1,TRBJ1-3,.,TGCAGCGTTGGGGAGGGCTACTCTGGAAACACCATATATTTT,CSVGEGYSGNTIYF
.,TRBV28,TRBJ2-3,.,TGTGCCAGCAGCTCTAGAGGAGGAGATACGCAGTATTTT,CASSSRGGDTQYF
.,TRBV7-8,TRBJ2-5,.,TGTGCCAGCAGCCCTCTGCCGGGACTCAAAGAGACCCAGTACTTC,CASSPLPGLKETQYF
.,TRBV5-6,TRBJ2-1,many,TGTGCCAGCAGCTTTAACATGGGTTCCTACAATGAGCAGTTCTTC,CASSFNMGSYNEQFF
TRBD2,TRBV7-9,TRBJ2-7,.,TGTGCCAGCAGCTCGGGACCGGGACTAGCGGTCTACGAGCAGTACTTC,CASSSGPGLAVYEQYF
.,TRBV6-6,TRBJ2-7,.,TGTGCCAGCAGGTTACTAAACGAGCAGTACTTC,CASRLLNEQYF
.,TRBV29-1,TRBJ1-2,.,TGCAGCGTTGAGGGCGGCTACACCTTC,CSVEGGYTF
.,TRBV13,TRBJ1-1,.,TGTGCCAGCAGCTTAGAGGGGTCGGGGACTGAAGCTTTCTTT,CASSLEGSGTEAFF
TRBD2,TRBV6-5,TRBJ2-1,.,TGTGCCAGCAATGACCTAGCGGGAGGGCCGAATGAGCAGTTCTTC,CASNDLAGGPNEQFF
.,TRBV21-1,TRBJ2-1,.,TGTGCCAGCAGCAAAAAGTTTTCCACTGAGCAGTTCTTC,CASSKKFSTEQFF
TRBD2,TRBV5-6,TRBJ2-1,once,TGTGCCAGCAGCCCAAGACTAGCGGGACATGAGCAGTTCTTC,CASSPRLAGHEQFF
.,TRBV27,TRBJ1-1,.,TGTGCCAGCAGCCCAGGAGATCGGTACACTGAAGCTTTCTTT,CASSPGDRYTEAFF
.,TRBV29-1,TRBJ1-1,.,TGCAGCGTTGAAGATCTTATGGAGTTTTGGAAAGACACTGAAGCTTTCTTT,CSVEDLMEFWKDTEAFF